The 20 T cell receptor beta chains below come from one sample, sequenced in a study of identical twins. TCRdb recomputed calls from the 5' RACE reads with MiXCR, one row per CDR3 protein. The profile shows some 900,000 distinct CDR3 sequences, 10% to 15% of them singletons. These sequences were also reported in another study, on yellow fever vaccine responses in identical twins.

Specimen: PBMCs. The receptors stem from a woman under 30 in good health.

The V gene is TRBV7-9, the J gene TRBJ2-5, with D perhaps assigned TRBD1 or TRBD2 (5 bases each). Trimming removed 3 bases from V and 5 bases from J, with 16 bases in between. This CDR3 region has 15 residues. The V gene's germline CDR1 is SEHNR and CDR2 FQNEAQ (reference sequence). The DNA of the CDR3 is TGTGCCAGCAGCTTCCTCGGGACGGACGGGGAGACCCAGTACTTC. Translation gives CASSFLGTDGETQYF.

CDR3 sequence reads: CASTIAGTSTDTQYF. In nucleotides, the CDR3 is TGTGCCAGCACCATAGCGGGAACGAGCACAGATACGCAGTATTTT. The chain combines TRBV12-3 or TRBV12-4 with TRBJ2-3; 8 positions agree with TRBD2. J lost 0 bases, V lost 7 bases, and 6 bases had no gene match. This CDR3 is built from 15 residues.

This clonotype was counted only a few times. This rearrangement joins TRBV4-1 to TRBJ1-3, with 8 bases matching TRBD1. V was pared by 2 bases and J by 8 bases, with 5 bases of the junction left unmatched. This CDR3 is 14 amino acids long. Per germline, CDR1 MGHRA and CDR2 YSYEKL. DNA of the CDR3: TGCGCCAGCAGCCAACCGACAGGGGTAGACACCATATATTTT. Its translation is CASSQPTGVDTIYF.

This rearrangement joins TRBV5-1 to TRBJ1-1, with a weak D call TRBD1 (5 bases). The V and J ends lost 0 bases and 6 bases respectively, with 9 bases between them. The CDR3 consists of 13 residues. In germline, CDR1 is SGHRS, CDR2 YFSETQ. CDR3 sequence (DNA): TGCGCCAGCAGCTTGGGTTGGGGGGCTGAAGCTTTCTTT. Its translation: CASSLGWGAEAFF. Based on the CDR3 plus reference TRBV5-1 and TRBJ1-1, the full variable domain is KAGVTQTPRYLIKTRGQQVTLSCSPISGHRSVSWYQQTPGQGLQFLFEYFSETQRNKGNFPGRFSGRQFSNSRSEMNVSTLELGDSALYLCASSLGWGAEAFFGQGTRLTVV.

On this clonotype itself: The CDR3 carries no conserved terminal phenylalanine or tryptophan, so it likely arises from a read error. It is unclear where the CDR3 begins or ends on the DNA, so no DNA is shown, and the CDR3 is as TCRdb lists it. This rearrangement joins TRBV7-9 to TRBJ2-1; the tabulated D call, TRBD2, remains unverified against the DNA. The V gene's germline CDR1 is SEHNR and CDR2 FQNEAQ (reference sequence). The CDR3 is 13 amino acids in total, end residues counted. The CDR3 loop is CASSPGTSGRTQL.

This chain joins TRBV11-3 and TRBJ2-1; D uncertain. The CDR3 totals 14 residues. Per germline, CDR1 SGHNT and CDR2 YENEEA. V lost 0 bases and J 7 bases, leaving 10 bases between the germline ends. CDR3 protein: CASSLEIRGNEQFF. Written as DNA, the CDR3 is TGTGCCAGCAGCTTAGAGATTCGCGGAAATGAGCAGTTCTTC.

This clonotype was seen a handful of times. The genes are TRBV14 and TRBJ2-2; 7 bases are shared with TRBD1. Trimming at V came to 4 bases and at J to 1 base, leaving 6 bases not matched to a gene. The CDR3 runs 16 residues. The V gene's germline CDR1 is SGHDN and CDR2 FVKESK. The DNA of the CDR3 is TGTGCCAGCAGCCCCCTAGGACAGGAGAACACCGGGGAGCTGTTTTTT. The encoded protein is CASSPLGQENTGELFF.

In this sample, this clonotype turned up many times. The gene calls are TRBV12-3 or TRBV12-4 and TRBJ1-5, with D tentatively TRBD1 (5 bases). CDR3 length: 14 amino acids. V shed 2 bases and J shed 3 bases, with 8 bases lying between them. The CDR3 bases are TGTGCCAGCAGTTTACAGGGAGCCAATCAGCCCCAGCATTTT. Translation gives CASSLQGANQPQHF.

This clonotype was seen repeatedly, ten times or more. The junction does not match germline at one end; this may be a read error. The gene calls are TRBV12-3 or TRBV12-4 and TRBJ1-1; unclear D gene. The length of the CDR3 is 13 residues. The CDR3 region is CASSLAANTEAFF. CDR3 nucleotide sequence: TGCGCCAGCAGCTTGGCAGCGAACACTGAAGCTTTCTTT.

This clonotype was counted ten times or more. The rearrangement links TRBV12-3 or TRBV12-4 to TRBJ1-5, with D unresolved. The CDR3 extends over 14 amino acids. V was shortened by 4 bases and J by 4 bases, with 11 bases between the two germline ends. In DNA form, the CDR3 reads TGTGCCAGCAGTTCAGGCAGCGCTAATCAGCCCCAGCATTTT. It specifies CASSSGSANQPQHF.

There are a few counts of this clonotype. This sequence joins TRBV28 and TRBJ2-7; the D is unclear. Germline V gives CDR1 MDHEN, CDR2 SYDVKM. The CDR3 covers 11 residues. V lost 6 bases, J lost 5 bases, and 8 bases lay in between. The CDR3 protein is CASRRVNEQYF. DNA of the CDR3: TGTGCCAGCAGAAGGGTAAACGAGCAGTACTTC.

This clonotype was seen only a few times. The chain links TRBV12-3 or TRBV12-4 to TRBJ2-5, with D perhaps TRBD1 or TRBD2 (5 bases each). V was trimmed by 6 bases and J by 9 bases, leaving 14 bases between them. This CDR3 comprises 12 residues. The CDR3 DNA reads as TGTGCCAGCAGCACCTCGAGGGGCCCCCAGTACTTC. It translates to CASSTSRGPQYF.

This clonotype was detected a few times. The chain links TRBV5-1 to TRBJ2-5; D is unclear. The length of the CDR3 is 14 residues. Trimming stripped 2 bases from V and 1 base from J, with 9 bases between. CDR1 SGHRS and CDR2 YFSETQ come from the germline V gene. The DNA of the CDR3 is TGCGCCAGCAGCTTTCCTTCGGTCCAAGAGACCCAGTACTTC. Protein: CASSFPSVQETQYF.

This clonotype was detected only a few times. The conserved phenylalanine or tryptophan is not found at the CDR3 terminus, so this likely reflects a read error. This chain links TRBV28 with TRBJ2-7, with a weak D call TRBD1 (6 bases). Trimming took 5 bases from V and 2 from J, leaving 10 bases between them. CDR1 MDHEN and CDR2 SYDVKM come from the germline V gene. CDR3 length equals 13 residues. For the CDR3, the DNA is TGTGCCAGCAGTACCGGACAGCCCTACGAGCAGTACTCC. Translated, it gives CASSTGQPYEQYS.

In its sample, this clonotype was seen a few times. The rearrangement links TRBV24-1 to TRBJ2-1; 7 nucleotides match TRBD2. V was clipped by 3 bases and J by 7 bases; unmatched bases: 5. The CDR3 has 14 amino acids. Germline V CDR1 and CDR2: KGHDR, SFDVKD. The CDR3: CATSDDGGGNEQFF. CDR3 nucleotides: TGTGCCACCAGTGATGACGGGGGAGGGAATGAGCAGTTCTTC.

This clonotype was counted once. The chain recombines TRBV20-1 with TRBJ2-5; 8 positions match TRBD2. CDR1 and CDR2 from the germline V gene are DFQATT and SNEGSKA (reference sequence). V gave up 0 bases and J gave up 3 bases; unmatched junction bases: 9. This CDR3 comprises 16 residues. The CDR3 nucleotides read TGCAGTGCTAGAGAAGAGGTAGCGGGACATAAAGAGACCCAGTACTTC. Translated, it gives CSAREEVAGHKETQYF.

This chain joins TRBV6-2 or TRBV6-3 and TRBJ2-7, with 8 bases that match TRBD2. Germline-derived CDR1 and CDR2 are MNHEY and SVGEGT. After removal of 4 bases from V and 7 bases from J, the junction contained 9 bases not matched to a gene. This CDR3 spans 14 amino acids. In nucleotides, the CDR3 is TGTGCCAGCAGTTCGAGCGGGGGATTTCGGGAGCAGTACGTC. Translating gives CASSSSGGFREQYV.

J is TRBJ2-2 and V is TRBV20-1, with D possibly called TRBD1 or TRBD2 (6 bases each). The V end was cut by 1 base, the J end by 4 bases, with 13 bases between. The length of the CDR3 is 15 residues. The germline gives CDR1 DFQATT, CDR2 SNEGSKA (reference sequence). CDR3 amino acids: CSARGVGGRTGELFF. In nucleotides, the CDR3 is TGCAGTGCTAGAGGGGTTGGGGGGCGCACCGGGGAGCTGTTTTTT.

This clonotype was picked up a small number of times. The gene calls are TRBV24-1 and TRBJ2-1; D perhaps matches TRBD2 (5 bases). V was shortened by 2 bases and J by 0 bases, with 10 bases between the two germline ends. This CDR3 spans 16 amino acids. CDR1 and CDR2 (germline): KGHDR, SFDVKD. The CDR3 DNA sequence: TGTGCCACCAGTGATTCCCTAGCCCTCTCCTACAATGAGCAGTTCTTC. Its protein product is CATSDSLALSYNEQFF.

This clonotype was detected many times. The CDR3 DNA follows: TGCAGCGTTGAAGATCTCCCCTCGACTACCCTTGGCACAGATACGCAGTATTTT. Translated, it gives CSVEDLPSTTLGTDTQYF. This rearrangement joins TRBV29-1 to TRBJ2-3, with D maybe TRBD2 (5 bases). Germline lookup yields CDR1 SQVTM and CDR2 ANQGSEA. The germline V and J ends were trimmed by 0 bases and 1 base, with 20 bases remaining between them. The CDR3 extends over 18 amino acids.